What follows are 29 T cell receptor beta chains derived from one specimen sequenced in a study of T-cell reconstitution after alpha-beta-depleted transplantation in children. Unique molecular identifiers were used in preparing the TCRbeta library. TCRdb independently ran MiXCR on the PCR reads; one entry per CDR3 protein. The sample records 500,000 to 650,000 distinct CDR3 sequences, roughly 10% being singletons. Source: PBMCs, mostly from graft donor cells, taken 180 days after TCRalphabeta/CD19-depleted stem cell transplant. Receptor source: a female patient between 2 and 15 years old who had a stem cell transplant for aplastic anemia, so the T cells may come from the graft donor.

The CDR3 sequence: CASSFRRLINTGELFF. CDR3 coding DNA: TGTGCCAGCAGTTTTCGGCGGCTGATTAACACCGGGGAGCTGTTTTTT. The V call is TRBV12-3 or TRBV12-4, the J call TRBJ2-2; unclear D gene. The CDR3 runs to 16 residues. V dropped 3 bases and J dropped 2 bases, with 13 bases sitting between them.

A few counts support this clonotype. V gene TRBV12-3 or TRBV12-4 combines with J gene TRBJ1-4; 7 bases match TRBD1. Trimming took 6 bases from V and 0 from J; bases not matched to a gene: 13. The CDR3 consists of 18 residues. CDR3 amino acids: CASSLPGDRFSTNEKLFF. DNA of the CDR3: TGTGCCAGCAGCCTTCCTGGGGACAGATTTTCAACTAATGAAAAACTGTTTTTT.

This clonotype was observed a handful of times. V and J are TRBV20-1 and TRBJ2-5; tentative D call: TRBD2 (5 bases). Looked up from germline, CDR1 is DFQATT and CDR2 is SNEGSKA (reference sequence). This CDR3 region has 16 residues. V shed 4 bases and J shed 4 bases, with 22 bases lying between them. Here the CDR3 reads CSAIRTAEARGETQYF. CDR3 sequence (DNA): TGCAGTGCTATTAGAACAGCGGAGGCCCGGGGAGAGACCCAGTACTTC.

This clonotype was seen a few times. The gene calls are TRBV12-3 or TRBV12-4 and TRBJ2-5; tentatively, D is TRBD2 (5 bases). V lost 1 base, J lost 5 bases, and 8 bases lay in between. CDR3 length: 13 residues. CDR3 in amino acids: CASSLGWRETQYF. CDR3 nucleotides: TGTGCCAGCAGTTTAGGGTGGAGGGAGACCCAGTACTTC.

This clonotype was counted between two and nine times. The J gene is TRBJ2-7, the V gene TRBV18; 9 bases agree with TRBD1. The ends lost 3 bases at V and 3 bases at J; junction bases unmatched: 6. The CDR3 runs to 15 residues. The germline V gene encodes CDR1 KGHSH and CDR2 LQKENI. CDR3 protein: CASSPYRDRDYEQYF. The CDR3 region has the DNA TGTGCCAGCTCACCCTACCGGGACAGGGACTACGAGCAGTACTTC. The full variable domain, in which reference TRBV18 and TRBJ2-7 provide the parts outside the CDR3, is NAGVMQNPRHLVRRRGQEARLRCSPMKGHSHVYWYRQLPEEGLKFMVYLQKENIIDESGMPKERFSAEFPKEGPSILRIQQVVRGDSAAYFCASSPYRDRDYEQYFGPGTRLTVT.

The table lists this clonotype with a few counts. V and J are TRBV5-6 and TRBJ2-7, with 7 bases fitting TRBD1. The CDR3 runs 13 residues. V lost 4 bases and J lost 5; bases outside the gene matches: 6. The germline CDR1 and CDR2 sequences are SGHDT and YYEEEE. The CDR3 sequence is CASSETGINEQYF. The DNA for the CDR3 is TGTGCCAGCAGCGAGACAGGGATCAACGAGCAGTACTTC.

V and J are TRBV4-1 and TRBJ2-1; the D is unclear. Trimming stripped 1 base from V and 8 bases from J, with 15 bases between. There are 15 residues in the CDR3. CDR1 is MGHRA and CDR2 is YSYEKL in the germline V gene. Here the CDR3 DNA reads TGCGCCAGCAGCCAAGTATCAGCTTCTGACTATGAGCAGTTCTTC. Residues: CASSQVSASDYEQFF.

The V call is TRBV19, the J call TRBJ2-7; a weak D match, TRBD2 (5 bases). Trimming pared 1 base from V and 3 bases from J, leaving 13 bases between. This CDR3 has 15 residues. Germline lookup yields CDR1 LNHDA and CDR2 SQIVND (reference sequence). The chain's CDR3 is CASSIGGSGFYEQYF. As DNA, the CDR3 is TGTGCCAGTAGTATAGGGGGAAGCGGTTTCTACGAGCAGTACTTC.

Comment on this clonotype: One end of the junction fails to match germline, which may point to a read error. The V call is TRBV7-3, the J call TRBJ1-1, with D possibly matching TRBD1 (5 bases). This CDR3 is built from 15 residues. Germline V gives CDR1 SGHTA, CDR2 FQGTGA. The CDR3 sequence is CASRLSRWGDTEAFF. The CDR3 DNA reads TGTGCCAGCCGCTTAAGTAGGTGGGGGGACACTGAAGCTTTCTTT.

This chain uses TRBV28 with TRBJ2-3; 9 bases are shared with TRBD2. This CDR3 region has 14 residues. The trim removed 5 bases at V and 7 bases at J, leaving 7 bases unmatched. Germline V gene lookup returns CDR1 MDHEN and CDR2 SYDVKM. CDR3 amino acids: CASSRPGTSHTQYF. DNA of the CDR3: TGTGCCAGCAGTCGTCCCGGGACTAGCCATACGCAGTATTTT. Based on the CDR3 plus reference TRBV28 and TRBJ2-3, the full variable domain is DVKVTQSSRYLVKRTGEKVFLECVQDMDHENMFWYRQDPGLGLRLIYFSYDVKMKEKGDIPEGYSVSREKKERFSLILESASTNQTSMYLCASSRPGTSHTQYFGPGTRLTVL.

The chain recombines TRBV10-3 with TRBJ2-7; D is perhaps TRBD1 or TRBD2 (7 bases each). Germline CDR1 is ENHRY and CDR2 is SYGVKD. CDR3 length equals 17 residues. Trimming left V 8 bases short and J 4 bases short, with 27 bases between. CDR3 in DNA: TGTGCCATCGGGGTAGACAGCGGGACAGCGAACCAATACGAGCAGTACGTC. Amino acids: CAIGVDSGTANQYEQYV.

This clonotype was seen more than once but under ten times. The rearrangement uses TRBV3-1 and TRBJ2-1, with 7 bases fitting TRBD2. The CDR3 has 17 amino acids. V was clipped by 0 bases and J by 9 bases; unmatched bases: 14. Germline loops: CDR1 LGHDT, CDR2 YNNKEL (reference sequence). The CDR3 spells CASSQDRLTSRGGEQFF. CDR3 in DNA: TGTGCCAGCAGCCAAGATCGGCTGACTAGCCGGGGAGGTGAGCAGTTCTTC.

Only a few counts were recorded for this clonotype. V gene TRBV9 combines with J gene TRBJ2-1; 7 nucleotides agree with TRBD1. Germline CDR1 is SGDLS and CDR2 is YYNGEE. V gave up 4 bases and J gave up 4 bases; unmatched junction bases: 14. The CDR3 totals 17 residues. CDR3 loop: CASSSDPRQGRYNEQFF. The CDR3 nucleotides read TGTGCCAGCAGCTCCGACCCCAGACAGGGAAGGTACAATGAGCAGTTCTTC.

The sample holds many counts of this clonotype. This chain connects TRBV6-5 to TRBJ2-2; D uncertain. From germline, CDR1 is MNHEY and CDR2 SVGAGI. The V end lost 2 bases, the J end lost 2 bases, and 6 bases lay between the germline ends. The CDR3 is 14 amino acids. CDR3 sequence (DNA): TGTGCCAGCAGTTACGATGGCAACACCGGGGAGCTGTTTTTT. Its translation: CASSYDGNTGELFF.

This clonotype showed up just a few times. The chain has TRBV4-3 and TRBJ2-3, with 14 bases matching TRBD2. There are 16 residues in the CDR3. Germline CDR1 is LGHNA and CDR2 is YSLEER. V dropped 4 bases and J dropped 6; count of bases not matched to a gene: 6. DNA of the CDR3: TGCGCCAGCAGCCGGGGACTAGCGGGAGATATGGATACGCAGTATTTT. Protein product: CASSRGLAGDMDTQYF.

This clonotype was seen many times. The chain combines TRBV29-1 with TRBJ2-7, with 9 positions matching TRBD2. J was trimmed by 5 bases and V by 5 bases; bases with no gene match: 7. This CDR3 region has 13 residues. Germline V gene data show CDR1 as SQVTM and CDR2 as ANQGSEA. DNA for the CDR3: TGCAGCGTTTGGGCGGGAGGGCCCCACGAGCAGTACTTC. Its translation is CSVWAGGPHEQYF.

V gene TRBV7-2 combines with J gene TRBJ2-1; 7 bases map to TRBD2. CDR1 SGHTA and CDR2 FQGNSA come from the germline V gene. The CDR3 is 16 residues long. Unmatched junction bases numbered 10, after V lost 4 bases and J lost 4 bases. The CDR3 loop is CASSSQVGGPYNEQFF. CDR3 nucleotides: TGTGCCAGCAGCTCCCAGGTGGGAGGGCCGTACAATGAGCAGTTCTTC.

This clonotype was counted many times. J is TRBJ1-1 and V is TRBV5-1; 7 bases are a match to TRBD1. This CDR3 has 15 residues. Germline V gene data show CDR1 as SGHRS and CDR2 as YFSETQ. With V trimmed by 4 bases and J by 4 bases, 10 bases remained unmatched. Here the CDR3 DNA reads TGCGCCAGCAGCACCAAGACAGGGAAGGGCACTGAAGCTTTCTTT. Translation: CASSTKTGKGTEAFF.

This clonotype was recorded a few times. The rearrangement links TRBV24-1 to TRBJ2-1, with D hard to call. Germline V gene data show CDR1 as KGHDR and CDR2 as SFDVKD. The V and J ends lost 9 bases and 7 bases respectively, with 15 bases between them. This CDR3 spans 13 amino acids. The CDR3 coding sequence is TGTGCCACCCGTTCGTCAGGACGGAATGAGCAGTTCTTC. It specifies CATRSSGRNEQFF.

The CDR3 DNA is TGCGCCAGCAGGCATGAGGCGGCATACAATGAGCAGTTCTTC. Amino acid sequence: CASRHEAAYNEQFF. The chain links TRBV5-1 to TRBJ2-1; D is uncertain. The CDR3 is 14 residues long. The germline V gene has CDR1 SGHRS and CDR2 YFSETQ. V lost 5 bases and J 4 bases, leaving 13 bases between the germline ends.

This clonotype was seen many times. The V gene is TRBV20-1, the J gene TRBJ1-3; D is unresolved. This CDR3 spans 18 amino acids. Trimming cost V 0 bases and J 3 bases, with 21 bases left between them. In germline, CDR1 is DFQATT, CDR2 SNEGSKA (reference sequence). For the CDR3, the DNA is TGCAGTGCTAGAGATCTATTTGAGGGCCCAGCCCTTGGAAACACCATATATTTT. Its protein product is CSARDLFEGPALGNTIYF.

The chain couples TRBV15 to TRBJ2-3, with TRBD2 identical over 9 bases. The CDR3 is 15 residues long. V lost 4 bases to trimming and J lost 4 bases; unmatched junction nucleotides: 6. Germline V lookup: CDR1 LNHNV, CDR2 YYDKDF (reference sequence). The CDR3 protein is CATSTSGRTADTQYF. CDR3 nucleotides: TGTGCCACCAGCACCAGCGGGAGGACCGCAGATACGCAGTATTTT. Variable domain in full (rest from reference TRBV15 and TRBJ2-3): DAMVIQNPRYQVTQFGKPVTLSCSQTLNHNVMYWYQQKSSQAPKLLFHYYDKDFNNEADTPDNFQSRRPNTSFCFLDIRSPGLGDTAMYLCATSTSGRTADTQYFGPGTRLTVL.

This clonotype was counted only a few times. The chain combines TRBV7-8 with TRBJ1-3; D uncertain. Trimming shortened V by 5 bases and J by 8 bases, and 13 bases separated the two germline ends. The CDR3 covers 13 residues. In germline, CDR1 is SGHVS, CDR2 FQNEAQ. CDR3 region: CASSHQEFDTIYF. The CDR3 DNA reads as TGTGCCAGCAGCCATCAGGAATTTGACACCATATATTTT.

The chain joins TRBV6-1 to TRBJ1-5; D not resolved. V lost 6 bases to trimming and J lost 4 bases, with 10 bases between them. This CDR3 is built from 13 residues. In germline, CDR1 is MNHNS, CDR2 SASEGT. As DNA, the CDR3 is TGTGCCAGCAGCCAAGACACGAATCAGCCCCAGCATTTT. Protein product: CASSQDTNQPQHF.

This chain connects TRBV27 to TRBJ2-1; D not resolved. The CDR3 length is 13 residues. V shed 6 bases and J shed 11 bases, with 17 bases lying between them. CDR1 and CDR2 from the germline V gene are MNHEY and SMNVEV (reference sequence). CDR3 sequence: CASSMAQYHKQFF. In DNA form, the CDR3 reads TGTGCCAGCAGCATGGCCCAGTACCATAAGCAGTTCTTC.

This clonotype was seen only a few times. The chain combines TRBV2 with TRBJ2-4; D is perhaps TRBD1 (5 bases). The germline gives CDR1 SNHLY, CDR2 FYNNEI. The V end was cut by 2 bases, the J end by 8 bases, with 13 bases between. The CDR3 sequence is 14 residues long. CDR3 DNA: TGTGCCAGCAGTGAAATTTTGGGGCGAGACATTCAGTACTTC. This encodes CASSEILGRDIQYF.

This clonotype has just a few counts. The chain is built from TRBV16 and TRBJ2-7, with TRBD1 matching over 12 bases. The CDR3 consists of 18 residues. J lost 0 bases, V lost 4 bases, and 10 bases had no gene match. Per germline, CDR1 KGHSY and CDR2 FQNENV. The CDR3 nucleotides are TGTGCCAGCAGCCCAAATCGGGACAGGGGGCTGAGCTCCTACGAGCAGTACTTC. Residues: CASSPNRDRGLSSYEQYF.

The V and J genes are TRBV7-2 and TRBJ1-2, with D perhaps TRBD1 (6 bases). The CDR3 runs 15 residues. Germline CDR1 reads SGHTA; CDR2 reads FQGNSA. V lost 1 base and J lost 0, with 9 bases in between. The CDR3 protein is CASSLVGQTNYGYTF. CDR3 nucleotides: TGTGCCAGCAGCTTAGTCGGACAGACTAACTATGGCTACACCTTC.

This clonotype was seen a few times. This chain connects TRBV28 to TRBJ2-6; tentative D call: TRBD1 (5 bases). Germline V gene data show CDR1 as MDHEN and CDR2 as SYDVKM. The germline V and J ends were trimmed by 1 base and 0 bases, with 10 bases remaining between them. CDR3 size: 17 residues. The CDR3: CASSLSDRYSGANVLTF. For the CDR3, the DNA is TGTGCCAGCAGTTTATCTGACAGATACTCTGGGGCCAACGTCCTGACTTTC.